This T cell receptor beta chain was captured by sequencing in a study of T cell changes during pregnancy in multiple sclerosis (dated by TCRdb to the late 2010s). Describing the broader study: Changes in the T cell repertoire over the course of pregnancy were examined in this study in women with multiple sclerosis.

The germline V gene supplies CDR1 MNHNS and CDR2 SASEGT. The CDR3 goes from the cysteine to the phenylalanine over 15 residues. The retained sequence is limited to the CDR3, 45 bases, with the frame set at the first base. After removal of 4 bases from V and 4 bases from J, the junction retains 6 bases not matched to a gene. The library was generated by the immunoSEQ multiplex PCR assay. TCRdb carries this immuneACCESS record with in-frame sequences only. Its versions omit some clonotypes, under half of them owing to an unresolved V gene in the studies checked, with the rest unexplained. For this sample there are about 36,000 clones; about 92% appear just once. 0.4% to 0.45% of the sample belongs to the ten largest clones. This clone came up once. The antigen it recognizes is unknown. Qualities for individual bases were not recorded, and no much larger clone is one base off.

The TCR was taken from a female donor in good health, enrolled as a control in a pregnancy study. The sequence is built from TRBV6-1 and TRBJ2-7; the central 11 bases match TRBD1. The sequences come from CD4+ T cells from peripheral blood mononuclear cells, collected in the third trimester of pregnancy. This receptor has the CDR3 CASSAGTGGYYEQYF. In nucleotide form, the sequence is TGTGCCAGCAGTGCGGGGACAGGGGGATATTACGAGCAGTACTTC.